A selection of T cell receptor beta chains follows, all from one sample in a study of cytomegalovirus exposure and HLA in healthy donors. Profiling relied on immunoSEQ multiplex PCR, and the TCRdb table lists in-frame clones only, not all of them. The sample has 54,000 or so clones, about two thirds seen once. Sequencing was carried out using PBMCs. All receptors come from a woman in her sixties in good health and CMV-seropositive. CDR3s include the opening cysteine and the closing phenylalanine or tryptophan. The order of the fields is D gene, J gene, V gene, clone size, CDR3 protein, CDR3 DNA. A D gene is named only where the DNA matches it firmly. The listing skips clone size in some rows; elsewhere it reads once, few, many or a size class.

TRBD1	TRBJ2-7	TRBV30	.	CAWSVDYRGGYQQYF	TGTGCCTGGAGTGTAGATTACAGGGGTGGATATCAGCAGTACTTC
TRBD1	TRBJ1-2	TRBV10-2	few	CASSPDRGGYGYTF	TGCGCCAGCAGTCCGGACAGGGGTGGCTATGGCTACACCTTC
.	TRBJ2-5	TRBV9	once	CASSVSVLRGETQYF	TGTGCCAGCAGCGTGTCCGTACTGCGAGGGGAGACCCAGTACTTC
TRBD2	TRBJ2-1	TRBV9	few	CASSVDSGDIHNEQFF	TGTGCCAGCAGCGTAGATAGCGGGGACATCCACAATGAGCAGTTCTTC
TRBD2	TRBJ2-5	TRBV19	.	CASSIRTSAQGETQYF	TGTGCCAGTAGTATCCGGACTAGCGCTCAAGGGGAGACCCAGTACTTC
.	TRBJ2-3	TRBV7-2	.	CASSLVGRQGRGADTQYF	TGTGCCAGCAGCTTAGTAGGGCGGCAGGGGCGTGGGGCAGATACGCAGTATTTT
TRBD2	TRBJ2-1	TRBV2	.	CASRRLAEGNNEQFF	TGTGCCAGCAGGCGACTAGCGGAGGGAAACAATGAGCAGTTCTTC
.	TRBJ1-1	TRBV15	.	CATNLQGRHHEAFF	TGTGCCACCAACTTACAGGGTAGGCATCATGAAGCTTTCTTT
TRBD1	TRBJ1-2	TRBV10-3	.	CAISDPGQGGYTF	TGTGCCATCAGTGACCCCGGACAGGGAGGCTACACCTTC
.	TRBJ1-4	TRBV28	.	CASSLGIGGSEKLFF	TGTGCCAGCAGTTTGGGAATAGGGGGTAGTGAAAAACTGTTTTTT
.	TRBJ2-7	TRBV6-5	.	CASSYSAQARNEQYF	TGTGCCAGCAGTTACTCGGCACAAGCCAGGAACGAGCAGTACTTC
.	TRBJ1-4	TRBV4-1	.	CASSLPWAGEREKLFF	TGCGCCAGCAGCCTCCCTTGGGCAGGGGAAAGGGAAAAACTGTTTTTT
TRBD1	TRBJ1-2	TRBV7-2	.	CASGAGTGVGYTF	TGTGCCAGCGGAGCGGGGACAGGGGTTGGCTACACCTTC
.	TRBJ1-1	TRBV30	.	CVSAMNTEAFF	TGTGTCAGCGCTATGAACACTGAAGCTTTCTTT
.	TRBJ2-1	TRBV7-2	.	CAGSLFRNEQFF	TGTGCCGGCAGCTTATTCCGGAATGAGCAGTTCTTC
TRBD1	TRBJ1-2	TRBV2	.	CASSAGQGGDYGYTF	TGTGCCAGCAGTGCCGGACAGGGCGGGGACTATGGCTACACCTTC
.	TRBJ1-1	TRBV6-6	.	CASSRAVRSGVTEAFF	TGTGCCAGCAGTCGAGCTGTCAGATCCGGGGTCACTGAAGCTTTCTTT
.	TRBJ2-6	TRBV7-2	.	CASSPSSSGANVLTF	TGTGCCAGCAGCCCCTCCTCTTCTGGGGCCAACGTCCTGACTTTC
.	TRBJ1-4	TRBV28	.	CASRRTRTPTNEKLFF	TGTGCCAGCAGACGAACAAGGACTCCAACTAATGAAAAACTGTTTTTT
.	TRBJ1-2	TRBV30	.	CAWSAGGWYGYTF	TGTGCCTGGAGTGCGGGGGGCTGGTATGGCTACACCTTC
.	TRBJ1-5	TRBV7-9	.	CASSLGQNQPQHF	TGTGCCAGCAGCCTAGGACAAAATCAGCCCCAGCATTTT
TRBD1	TRBJ1-2	TRBV5-6	.	CASSALMTGINYGYTF	TGTGCCAGCAGCGCGTTGATGACAGGGATCAACTATGGCTACACCTTC
TRBD1	TRBJ1-1	TRBV7-9	few	CASRTGGNTEAFF	TGTGCCAGCAGGACAGGGGGAAACACTGAAGCTTTCTTT
.	TRBJ1-2	TRBV29-1	.	CSVPHPGGYTF	TGCAGCGTTCCCCACCCGGGAGGCTACACCTTC
TRBD1	TRBJ1-1	TRBV9	.	CASSVDRQGVAEAFF	TGTGCCAGCAGCGTAGATCGACAGGGGGTTGCTGAAGCTTTCTTT
.	TRBJ1-5	TRBV10-3	few	CAISESLQTQGAQHF	TGTGCCATCAGTGAGTCGCTCCAGACCCAAGGGGCCCAGCATTTT
TRBD1	TRBJ1-2	TRBV7-2	.	CASSLGTGGGYTF	TGTGCCAGCAGCTTAGGGACAGGGGGTGGCTACACCTTC
TRBD1	TRBJ2-7	TRBV25-1	few	CASTTPPGQGVYEQYF	TGTGCCAGCACAACCCCTCCGGGACAGGGTGTATACGAGCAGTACTTC
TRBD1	TRBJ1-4	TRBV4-1	few	CASSQDWRAGGEEKLFF	TGCGCCAGCAGCCAAGATTGGAGGGCAGGGGGCGAAGAAAAACTGTTTTTT
.	TRBJ1-3	TRBV7-9	.	CASSLAGTTNGNIYF	TGTGCCAGCAGCTTAGCTGGGACTACGAATGGCAACATATATTTT
.	TRBJ2-3	TRBV2	.	CASKQSTDTQYF	TGTGCCAGCAAACAAAGCACAGATACGCAGTATTTT
.	TRBJ1-1	TRBV6-5	.	CASSYSGDIFYTEAFF	TGTGCCAGCAGTTACTCGGGGGACATATTTTACACTGAAGCTTTCTTT
.	TRBJ1-2	TRBV6-1	.	CASSEQGVPTYGYTF	TGTGCCAGCAGTGAACAGGGTGTACCCACCTATGGCTACACCTTC
.	TRBJ2-1	TRBV21-1	.	CASPSTRGGGEQFF	TGTGCCAGCCCCAGCACGAGAGGGGGTGGTGAGCAGTTCTTC
.	TRBJ2-7	TRBV2	.	CASSPGEALSYEQYF	TGTGCCAGCAGCCCCGGTGAAGCCCTCTCCTACGAGCAGTACTTC
.	TRBJ1-1	TRBV4-3	.	CASSQDPSPNTEAFF	TGCGCCAGCAGCCAAGATCCAAGCCCGAACACTGAAGCTTTCTTT
.	TRBJ1-2	TRBV7-9	.	CASSSTSGGGYGYTF	TGTGCCAGCAGCTCCACCAGTGGGGGAGGCTATGGCTACACCTTC
.	TRBJ1-1	TRBV5-6	.	CASSLGGRAFF	TGTGCCAGCAGCTTGGGGGGGCGAGCTTTCTTT
TRBD2	TRBJ2-1	TRBV7-2	.	CASSLVAGVKNEQFF	TGTGCCAGCAGCTTAGTAGCGGGGGTGAAAAATGAGCAGTTCTTC
TRBD1	TRBJ2-7	TRBV27	.	CASSSYRDRVGHEQYF	TGTGCCAGCAGTTCCTATCGGGACAGGGTAGGACACGAGCAGTACTTC
.	TRBJ2-5	TRBV19	.	CASSIQGTRGETQYF	TGTGCCAGTAGTATACAGGGGACACGAGGAGAGACCCAGTACTTC
TRBD2	TRBJ2-5	TRBV29-1	.	CSSASGAETQYF	TGCAGCTCAGCTAGCGGTGCAGAGACCCAGTACTTC
TRBD2	TRBJ2-7	TRBV19	.	CATSPGRAGVGEQYF	TGTGCCACCTCCCCAGGGAGAGCGGGGGTAGGAGAGCAGTACTTC
TRBD1	TRBJ1-2	TRBV19	.	CASSIAQRTGSGYTF	TGTGCCAGTAGTATAGCCCAACGGACAGGGAGCGGCTACACCTTC
TRBD1	TRBJ1-6	TRBV5-1	.	CASRTGGDSPLHF	TGCGCCAGCAGAACAGGGGGCGATTCACCCCTCCACTTT
.	TRBJ2-3	TRBV10-2	few	CASESAEDLTDTQYF	TGCGCCAGTGAGTCTGCCGAGGATCTCACAGATACGCAGTATTTT